The subject of this entry is one T cell receptor beta chain. This sample is part of a study of technical replicates of blood from several donors. The data were produced by immunoSEQ multiplex PCR, yet TCRdb's version contains in-frame clones alone and is incomplete. Of 65,000 to 95,000 clones in the sample, around 94% were seen once. The receptor was isolated from a human donor in good health. The sample comprised T cells isolated from PBMCs.

CDR3 DNA: TGTGCCAGCAGCCAACCAAATACAGGTCCGAACACTGAAGCTTTCTTT. Protein product: CASSQPNTGPNTEAFF. The chain carries TRBV5-4 and TRBJ1-1; TRBD1 might be the D (5 bases). Germline values: CDR1 SGHNT, CDR2 YYREEE (reference sequence). CDR3 length equals 16 residues. V lost 4 bases, J lost 1 base, and 17 bases lay in between.